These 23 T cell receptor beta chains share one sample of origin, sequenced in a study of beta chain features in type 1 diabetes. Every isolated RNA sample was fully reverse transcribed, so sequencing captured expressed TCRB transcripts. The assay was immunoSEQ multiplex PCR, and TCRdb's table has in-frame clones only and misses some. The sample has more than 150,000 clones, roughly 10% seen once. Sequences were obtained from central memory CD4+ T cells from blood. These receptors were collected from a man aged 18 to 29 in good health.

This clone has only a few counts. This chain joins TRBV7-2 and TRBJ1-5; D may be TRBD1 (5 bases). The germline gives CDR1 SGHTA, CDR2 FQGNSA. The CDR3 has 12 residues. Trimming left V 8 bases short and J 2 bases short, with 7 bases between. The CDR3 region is CASGAGNQPQHF. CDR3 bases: TGTGCCAGCGGGGCAGGCAATCAGCCCCAGCATTTT.

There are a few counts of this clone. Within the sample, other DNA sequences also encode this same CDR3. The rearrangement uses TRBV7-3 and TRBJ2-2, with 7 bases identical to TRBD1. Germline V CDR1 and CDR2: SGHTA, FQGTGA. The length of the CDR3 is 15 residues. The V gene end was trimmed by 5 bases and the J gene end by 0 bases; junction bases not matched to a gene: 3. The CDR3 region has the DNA TGTGCCAGCAGCCCGACAGGGACGAACACCGGGGAGCTGTTTTTT. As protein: CASSPTGTNTGELFF.

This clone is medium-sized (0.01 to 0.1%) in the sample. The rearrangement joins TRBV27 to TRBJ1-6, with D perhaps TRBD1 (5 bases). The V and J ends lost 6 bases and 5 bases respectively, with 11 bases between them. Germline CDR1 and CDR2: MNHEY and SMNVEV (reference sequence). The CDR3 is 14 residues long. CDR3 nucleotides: TGTGCCAGCAGAGAGGGGATGGATAATTCACCCCTCCACTTT. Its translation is CASREGMDNSPLHF.

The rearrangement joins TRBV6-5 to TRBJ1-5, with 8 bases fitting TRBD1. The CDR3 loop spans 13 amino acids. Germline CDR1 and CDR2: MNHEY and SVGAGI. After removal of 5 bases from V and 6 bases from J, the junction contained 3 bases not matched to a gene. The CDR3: CASSPQGGQPQHF. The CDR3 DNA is TGTGCCAGCAGTCCACAGGGGGGTCAGCCCCAGCATTTT.

CDR3 residues: CASSSRGAGTDTQYF. The CDR3 nucleotides read TGTGCCAGCAGCTCCCGGGGAGCGGGTACAGATACGCAGTATTTT. V and J are TRBV7-2 and TRBJ2-3; tentative D call: TRBD2 (6 bases). Germline CDR1 reads SGHTA; CDR2 reads FQGNSA. V dropped 4 bases and J dropped 3 bases, with 14 bases sitting between them. The CDR3 spans 15 residues.

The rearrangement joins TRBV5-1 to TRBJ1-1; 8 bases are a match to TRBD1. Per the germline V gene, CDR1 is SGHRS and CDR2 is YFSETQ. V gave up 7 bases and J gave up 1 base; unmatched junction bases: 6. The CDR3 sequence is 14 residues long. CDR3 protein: CASVPGTGNTEAFF. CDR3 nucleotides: TGCGCCAGCGTACCCGGGACAGGGAACACTGAAGCTTTCTTT.

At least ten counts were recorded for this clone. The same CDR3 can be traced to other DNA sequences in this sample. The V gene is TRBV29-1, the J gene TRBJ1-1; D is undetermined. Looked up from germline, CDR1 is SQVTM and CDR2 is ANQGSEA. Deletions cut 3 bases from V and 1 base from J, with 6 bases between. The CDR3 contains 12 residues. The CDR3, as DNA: TGCAGCGTTGATTCAGGGAACACTGAAGCTTTCTTT. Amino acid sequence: CSVDSGNTEAFF.

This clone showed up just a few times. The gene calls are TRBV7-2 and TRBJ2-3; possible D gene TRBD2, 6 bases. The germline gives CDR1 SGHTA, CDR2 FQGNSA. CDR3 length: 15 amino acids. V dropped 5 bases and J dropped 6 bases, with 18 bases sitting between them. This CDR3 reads CASSRMTRSGDTQYF. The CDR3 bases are TGTGCCAGCAGCCGCATGACTAGAAGCGGGGATACGCAGTATTTT.

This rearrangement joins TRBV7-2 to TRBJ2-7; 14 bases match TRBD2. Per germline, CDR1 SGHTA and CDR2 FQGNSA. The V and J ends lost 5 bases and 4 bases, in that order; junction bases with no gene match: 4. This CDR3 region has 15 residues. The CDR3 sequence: CASSRLAGGKYEQYF. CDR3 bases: TGTGCCAGCAGCAGACTAGCGGGAGGGAAGTACGAGCAGTACTTC. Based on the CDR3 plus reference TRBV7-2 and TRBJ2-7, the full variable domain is GAGVSQSPSNKVTEKGKDVELRCDPISGHTALYWYRQSLGQGLEFLIYFQGNSAPDKSGLPSDRFSAERTGGSVSTLTIQRTQQEDSAVYLCASSRLAGGKYEQYFGPGTRLTVT.

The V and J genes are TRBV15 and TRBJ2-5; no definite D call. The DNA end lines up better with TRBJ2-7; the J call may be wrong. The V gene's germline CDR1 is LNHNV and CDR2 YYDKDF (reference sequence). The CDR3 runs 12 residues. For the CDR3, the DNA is TGTGCCACCAGCAGGCCAGGCTACGAGCAGTACTTC. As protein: CATSRPGYEQYF.

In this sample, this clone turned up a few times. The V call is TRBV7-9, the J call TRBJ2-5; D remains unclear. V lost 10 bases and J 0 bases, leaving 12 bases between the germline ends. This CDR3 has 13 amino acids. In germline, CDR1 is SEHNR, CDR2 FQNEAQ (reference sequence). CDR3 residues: CATPAQNQETQYF. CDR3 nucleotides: TGTGCCACCCCCGCACAGAACCAAGAGACCCAGTACTTC.

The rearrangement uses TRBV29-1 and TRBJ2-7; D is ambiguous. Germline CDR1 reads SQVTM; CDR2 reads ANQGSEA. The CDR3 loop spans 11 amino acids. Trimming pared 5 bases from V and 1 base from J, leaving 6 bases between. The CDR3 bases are TGCAGCGTTCGTCAGTCCTACGAGCAGTACTTC. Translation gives CSVRQSYEQYF.

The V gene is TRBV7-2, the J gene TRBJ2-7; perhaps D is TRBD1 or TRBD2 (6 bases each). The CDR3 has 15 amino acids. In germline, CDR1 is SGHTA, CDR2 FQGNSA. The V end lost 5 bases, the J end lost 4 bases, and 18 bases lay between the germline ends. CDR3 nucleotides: TGTGCCAGCAGCCCAATGCCGGGGGCCGCATACGAGCAGTACTTC. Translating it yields CASSPMPGAAYEQYF.

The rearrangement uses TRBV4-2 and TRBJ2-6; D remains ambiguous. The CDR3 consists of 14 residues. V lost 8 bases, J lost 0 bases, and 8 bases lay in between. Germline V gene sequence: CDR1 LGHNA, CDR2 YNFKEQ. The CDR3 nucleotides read TGTGCCAGCGGATACAGCTCTGGGGCCAACGTCCTGACTTTC. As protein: CASGYSSGANVLTF.

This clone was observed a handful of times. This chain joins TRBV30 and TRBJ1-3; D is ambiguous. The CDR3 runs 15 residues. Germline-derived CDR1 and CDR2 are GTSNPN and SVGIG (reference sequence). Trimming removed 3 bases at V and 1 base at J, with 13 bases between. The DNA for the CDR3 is TGTGCCTGGAGCAAATCCGGACTATCTGGAAACACCATATATTTT. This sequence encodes CAWSKSGLSGNTIYF.

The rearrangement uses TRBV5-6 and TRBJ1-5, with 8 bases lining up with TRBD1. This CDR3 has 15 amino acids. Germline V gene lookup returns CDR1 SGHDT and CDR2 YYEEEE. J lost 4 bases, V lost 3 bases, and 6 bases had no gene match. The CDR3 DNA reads TGTGCCAGCAGCTACCGACAGGGGACAAATCAGCCCCAGCATTTT. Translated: CASSYRQGTNQPQHF.

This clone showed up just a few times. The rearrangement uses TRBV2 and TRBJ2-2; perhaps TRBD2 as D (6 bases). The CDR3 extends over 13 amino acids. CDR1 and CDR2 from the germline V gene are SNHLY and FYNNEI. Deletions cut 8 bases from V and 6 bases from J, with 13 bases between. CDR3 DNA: TGTGCCAGCCATGGGACTGGCGCCGGGGAGCTGTTTTTT. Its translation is CASHGTGAGELFF. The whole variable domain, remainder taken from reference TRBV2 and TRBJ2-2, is EPEVTQTPSHQVTQMGQEVILRCVPISNHLYFYWYRQILGQKVEFLVSFYNNEISEKSEIFDDQFSVERPDGSNFTLKIRSTKLEDSAMYFCASHGTGAGELFFGEGSRLTVL.

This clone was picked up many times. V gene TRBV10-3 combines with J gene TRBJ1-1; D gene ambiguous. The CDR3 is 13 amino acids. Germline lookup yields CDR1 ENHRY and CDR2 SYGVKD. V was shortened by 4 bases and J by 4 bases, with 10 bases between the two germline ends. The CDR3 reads CAISVGVGTEAFF. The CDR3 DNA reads TGTGCCATCAGTGTCGGGGTAGGCACTGAAGCTTTCTTT.

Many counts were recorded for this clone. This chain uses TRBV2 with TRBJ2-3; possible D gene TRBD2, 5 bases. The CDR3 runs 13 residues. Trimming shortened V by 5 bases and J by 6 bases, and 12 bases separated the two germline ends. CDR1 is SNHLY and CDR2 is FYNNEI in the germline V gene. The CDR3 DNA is TGTGCCAGCAGTATGAGGTGGGAGGATACGCAGTATTTT. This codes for CASSMRWEDTQYF. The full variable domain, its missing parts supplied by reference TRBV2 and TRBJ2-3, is EPEVTQTPSHQVTQMGQEVILRCVPISNHLYFYWYRQILGQKVEFLVSFYNNEISEKSEIFDDQFSVERPDGSNFTLKIRSTKLEDSAMYFCASSMRWEDTQYFGPGTRLTVL.

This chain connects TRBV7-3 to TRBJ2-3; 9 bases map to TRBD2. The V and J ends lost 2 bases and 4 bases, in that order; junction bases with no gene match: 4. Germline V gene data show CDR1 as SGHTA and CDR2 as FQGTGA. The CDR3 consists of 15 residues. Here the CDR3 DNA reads TGTGCCAGCAGCTTAGCGGGGGGGCCCGCAGATACGCAGTATTTT. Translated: CASSLAGGPADTQYF.

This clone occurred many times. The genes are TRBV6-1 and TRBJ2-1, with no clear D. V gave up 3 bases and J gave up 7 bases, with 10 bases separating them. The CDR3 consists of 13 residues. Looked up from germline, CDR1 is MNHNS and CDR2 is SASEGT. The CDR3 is CASSDVHSNEQFF. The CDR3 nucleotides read TGTGCCAGCAGTGATGTACACAGTAATGAGCAGTTCTTC.

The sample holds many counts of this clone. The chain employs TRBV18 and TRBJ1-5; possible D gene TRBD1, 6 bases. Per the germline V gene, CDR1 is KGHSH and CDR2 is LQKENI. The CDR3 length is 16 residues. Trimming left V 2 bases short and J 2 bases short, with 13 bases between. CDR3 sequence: CASSPNTGQRNQPQHF. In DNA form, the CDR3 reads TGTGCCAGCTCACCAAATACCGGACAGCGCAATCAGCCCCAGCATTTT.

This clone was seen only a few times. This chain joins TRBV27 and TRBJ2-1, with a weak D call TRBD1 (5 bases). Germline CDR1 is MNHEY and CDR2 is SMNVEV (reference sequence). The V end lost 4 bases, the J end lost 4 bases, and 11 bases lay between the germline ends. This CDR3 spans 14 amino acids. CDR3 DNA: TGTGCCAGCAGTTGGCTAGGGGCATACAATGAGCAGTTCTTC. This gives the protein CASSWLGAYNEQFF.